This passage covers 22 T cell receptor beta chains from one sample sequenced in a study of neurological immune-mediated disorders. TCRdb redid the calling of the 5' RACE reads with MiXCR, one entry per CDR3 protein. This table has about 84,000 distinct CDR3 sequences, about 9.3% appearing once. Sample: PBMCs. These receptors were obtained from a man in his forties in good health.

Many counts were recorded for this clonotype. This chain connects TRBV10-3 to TRBJ1-1; D is unclear. The germline V gene encodes CDR1 ENHRY and CDR2 SYGVKD. CDR3 length: 12 residues. Between the trimmed V and J ends, which lost 7 bases and 1 base, there was a span of 7 bases. CDR3 coding DNA: TGTGCCATCAAGTTCGGGAACACTGAAGCTTTCTTT. The encoded protein is CAIKFGNTEAFF.

This clonotype showed up many times. V is TRBV5-4 and J is TRBJ1-2; 12 bases match TRBD1. The CDR3 totals 16 residues. Germline V gives CDR1 SGHNT, CDR2 YYREEE (reference sequence). V trimming: 4 bases; J trimming: 6 bases; junction bases outside the gene matches: 10. The chain's CDR3 is CASSAGQGAYRNGYTF. In DNA form, the CDR3 reads TGTGCCAGCAGCGCGGGACAGGGGGCTTATAGGAATGGCTACACCTTC.

This clonotype was detected many times. The rearrangement links TRBV7-2 to TRBJ1-1; no clear D gene. The CDR3 loop spans 14 amino acids. Trimming took 5 bases from V and 1 from J, leaving 11 bases between them. CDR1 and CDR2 from the germline V gene are SGHTA and FQGNSA. CDR3 coding DNA: TGTGCCAGCAGCCCCCGGACCGAGAACACTGAAGCTTTCTTT. Translation: CASSPRTENTEAFF.

This clonotype was detected many times. CDR3 coding DNA: TGCGCCAGCAGCTCCCCTGGGACTAGTCCCATCGGTGAGCAGTTCTTC. This encodes CASSSPGTSPIGEQFF. The chain carries TRBV5-1 and TRBJ2-1; 8 bases are a match to TRBD2. The CDR3 extends over 16 amino acids. Germline CDR1 and CDR2: SGHRS and YFSETQ. The V gene end was trimmed by 3 bases and the J gene end by 9 bases; junction bases not matched to a gene: 14.

The sample holds many counts of this clonotype. V and J are TRBV20-1 and TRBJ2-3; 13 nucleotides agree with TRBD2. Germline CDR1 reads DFQATT; CDR2 reads SNEGSKA (reference sequence). The CDR3 sequence is 20 residues long. The trim removed 0 bases at V and 1 base at J, leaving 13 bases unmatched. The DNA for the CDR3 is TGCAGTGCTAGAGATGGGGTCGGACTAGCGGGAGCAGCCCGCACAGATACGCAGTATTTT. Amino acid sequence: CSARDGVGLAGAARTDTQYF.

In its sample, this clonotype was seen many times. The V gene is TRBV7-2, the J gene TRBJ2-3; no clear D. V lost 1 base and J 1 base, leaving 12 bases between the germline ends. This CDR3 spans 16 amino acids. The V gene's germline CDR1 is SGHTA and CDR2 FQGNSA. The CDR3 DNA follows: TGTGCCAGCAGCTTAGTGGGCGGTATAGGCACAGATACGCAGTATTTT. It codes for CASSLVGGIGTDTQYF. Filled out from reference TRBV7-2 and TRBJ2-3, the complete variable domain reads GAGVSQSPSNKVTEKGKDVELRCDPISGHTALYWYRQSLGQGLEFLIYFQGNSAPDKSGLPSDRFSAERTGGSVSTLTIQRTQQEDSAVYLCASSLVGGIGTDTQYFGPGTRLTVL.

This clonotype was detected a few times. The chain links TRBV10-3 to TRBJ1-3; no clear D. CDR1 is ENHRY and CDR2 is SYGVKD in the germline V gene. V lost 6 bases to trimming and J lost 0 bases, with 9 bases between them. The CDR3 consists of 14 residues. DNA for the CDR3: TGTGCCATCAGGCGGACGGACTCTGGAAACACCATATATTTT. Its translation: CAIRRTDSGNTIYF.

This clonotype was detected many times. The J gene is TRBJ1-1, the V gene TRBV5-5, with D possibly matching TRBD1 (5 bases). Germline lookup yields CDR1 SGHKS and CDR2 YYEKEE (reference sequence). V was clipped by 6 bases and J by 8 bases, with 17 bases between them. This CDR3 is 13 amino acids long. In nucleotides, the CDR3 is TGTGCCAGCATCACCCCCACCTGGACAGAAGCTTTCTTT. This translates into CASITPTWTEAFF.

This clonotype has a count of ten or more. The rearrangement links TRBV6-5 to TRBJ2-3; D assignment may be TRBD1 or TRBD2 (6 bases each). This CDR3 is 15 amino acids long. Trimming took off 2 bases at V and 8 bases at J, with 17 bases between the two ends. Germline CDR1 and CDR2: MNHEY and SVGAGI. CDR3 protein: CASSYLGGGVGTQYF. In nucleotides, the CDR3 is TGTGCCAGCAGTTACCTCGGGGGCGGGGTCGGTACGCAGTATTTT.

This clonotype was recorded many times. The chain recombines TRBV12-3 or TRBV12-4 with TRBJ2-7, with D perhaps TRBD1 (6 bases). Deletions cut 4 bases from V and 2 bases from J, with 15 bases between. The CDR3 consists of 15 residues. This CDR3 is CASSSSGVKAYEQYF. The DNA of the CDR3 is TGTGCCAGCAGTTCCTCAGGGGTAAAGGCCTACGAGCAGTACTTC.

This clonotype was counted ten times or more. The chain couples TRBV7-2 to TRBJ1-1; D remains ambiguous. CDR3 length: 15 amino acids. Deletions cut 1 base from V and 4 bases from J, with 13 bases between. Germline V gene data show CDR1 as SGHTA and CDR2 as FQGNSA. DNA for the CDR3: TGTGCCAGCAGCTTAGGTGGGGTCGTGGGCACTGAAGCTTTCTTT. Residues: CASSLGGVVGTEAFF.

This clonotype was seen repeatedly, ten times or more. J is TRBJ1-1 and V is TRBV5-5; a weak D match, TRBD1 (6 bases). V dropped 2 bases and J dropped 1 base, with 9 bases sitting between them. This CDR3 is built from 14 residues. CDR1 SGHKS and CDR2 YYEKEE come from the germline V gene (reference sequence). The CDR3 here is CASSLQGTNTEAFF. CDR3 bases: TGTGCCAGCAGCTTACAGGGAACGAACACTGAAGCTTTCTTT.

Ten or more counts support this clonotype. The chain joins TRBV20-1 to TRBJ1-2; D perhaps matches TRBD1 (6 bases). V dropped 8 bases and J dropped 8 bases, with 15 bases sitting between them. CDR3 length: 11 amino acids. CDR1 and CDR2 from the germline V gene are DFQATT and SNEGSKA (reference sequence). The CDR3 sequence is CSRYRVEGYTF. Written as DNA, the CDR3 is TGCAGTCGGTACAGGGTAGAAGGCTACACCTTC.

A remark on this clonotype: A clone one base away is much larger, so this may be a read error. The CDR3: CRVSGRGDNSPRHF. DNA for the CDR3: TGCAGGGTTAGTGGCAGGGGGGATAATTCACCCCGCCACTTT. The rearrangement links TRBV20-1 to TRBJ1-6; 7 bases line up with TRBD1. The length of the CDR3 is 14 residues. The V gene's germline CDR1 is DFQATT and CDR2 SNEGSKA (reference sequence).

A single count supports this clonotype. The J gene is TRBJ2-3, the V gene TRBV7-2; D tentatively fits TRBD1 or TRBD2 (7 bases each). The CDR3 has 16 amino acids. Trimming took off 5 bases at V and 4 bases at J, with 19 bases between the two ends. CDR1 is SGHTA, CDR2 FQGNSA, per germline. The CDR3 bases are TGTGCCAGCAGCCCCGAGGGGGCGGGGGTGGCAGATACGCAGTATTTT. Translation: CASSPEGAGVADTQYF.

Ten or more counts support this clonotype. The chain has TRBV12-3 or TRBV12-4 and TRBJ1-3; 7 bases map to TRBD1. The length of the CDR3 is 14 residues. V trimming: 7 bases; J trimming: 2 bases; junction bases outside the gene matches: 5. As DNA, the CDR3 is TGTGCCAGCACCCTAGGGGGCCCTGGAAACACCATATATTTT. Translating gives CASTLGGPGNTIYF.

This clonotype was recorded many times. V and J are TRBV27 and TRBJ1-2; D remains unclear. This CDR3 has 14 amino acids. V lost 6 bases, J lost 4 bases, and 15 bases lay in between. Per the germline V gene, CDR1 is MNHEY and CDR2 is SMNVEV (reference sequence). Here the CDR3 reads CASSPRTESYGYTF. The CDR3 DNA reads as TGTGCCAGCAGCCCGCGTACAGAGTCCTATGGCTACACCTTC.

This clonotype was recorded many times. The rearrangement links TRBV10-3 to TRBJ2-5; 15 bases line up with TRBD2. The CDR3 extends over 16 amino acids. The V segment lost 11 bases and the J segment 5 bases; nucleotides outside the gene matches: 12. From germline, CDR1 is ENHRY and CDR2 SYGVKD. The CDR3 loop reads CAGSPGLAGGAETQYF. CDR3 DNA sequence: TGTGCCGGTAGCCCGGGACTAGCGGGGGGTGCGGAGACCCAGTACTTC.

This clonotype has ten or more counts. This chain joins TRBV7-9 and TRBJ2-6; no clear D gene. Trimming took 8 bases from V and 1 from J, leaving 6 bases between them. Germline assignment: CDR1 SEHNR and CDR2 FQNEAQ (reference sequence). This CDR3 contains 13 residues. This CDR3 reads CASGVSGANVLTF. In nucleotides, the CDR3 is TGTGCCAGCGGGGTTTCTGGGGCCAACGTCCTGACTTTC.

This clonotype was observed at least ten times. The J gene is TRBJ2-1, the V gene TRBV7-3, with TRBD1 matching 8 bases. Trimming at V came to 8 bases and at J to 7 bases, leaving 7 bases not matched to a gene. The CDR3 extends over 13 amino acids. Germline V lookup: CDR1 SGHTA, CDR2 FQGTGA. This CDR3 is CASGSGGWNEQFF. Written as DNA, the CDR3 is TGTGCCAGCGGATCAGGGGGCTGGAATGAGCAGTTCTTC.

On this clonotype: A much larger clone differs from this one at a single base, so this may be a read error. The chain links TRBV29-1 to TRBJ1-3; D uncertain. This CDR3 contains 14 residues. V lost 7 bases and J lost 0, with 13 bases in between. Germline CDR1 is SQVTM and CDR2 is ANQGSEA. In DNA, the CDR3 is TGCAGCGCTAGAGAGTGGCGCTCTGGAAACACCATATATTTT. Its translation: CSAREWRSGNTIYF. The full variable domain, with the rest looked up from reference TRBV29-1 and TRBJ1-3, is SAVISQKPSRDICQRGTSLTIQCQVDSQVTMMFWYRQQPGQSLTLIATANQGSEATYESGFVIDKFPISRPNLTFSTLTVSNMSPEDSSIYLCSAREWRSGNTIYFGEGSWLTVV.

Ten or more counts support this clonotype. The chain has TRBV5-5 and TRBJ1-5; the D gene is possibly TRBD1 (6 bases). Germline lookup yields CDR1 SGHKS and CDR2 YYEKEE (reference sequence). V was pared by 7 bases and J by 3 bases, with 20 bases between. The CDR3 consists of 16 residues. CDR3 residues: CASSREGGKNNQPQHF. DNA of the CDR3: TGTGCCAGCTCCCGGGAGGGGGGGAAAAACAATCAGCCCCAGCATTTT.